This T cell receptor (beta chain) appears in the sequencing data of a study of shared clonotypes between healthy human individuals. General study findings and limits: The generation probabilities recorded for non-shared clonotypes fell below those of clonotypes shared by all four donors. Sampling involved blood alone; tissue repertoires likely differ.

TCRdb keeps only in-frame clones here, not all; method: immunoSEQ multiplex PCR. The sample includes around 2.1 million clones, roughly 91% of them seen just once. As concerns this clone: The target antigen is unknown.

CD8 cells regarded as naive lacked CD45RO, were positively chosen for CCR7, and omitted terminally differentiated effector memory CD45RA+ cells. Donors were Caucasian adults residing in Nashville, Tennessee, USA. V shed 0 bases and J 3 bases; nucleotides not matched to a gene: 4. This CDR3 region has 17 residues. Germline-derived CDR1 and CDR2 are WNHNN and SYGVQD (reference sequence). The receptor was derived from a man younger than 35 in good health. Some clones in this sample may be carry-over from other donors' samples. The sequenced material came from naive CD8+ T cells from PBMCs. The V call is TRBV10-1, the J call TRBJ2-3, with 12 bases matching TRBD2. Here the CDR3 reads CASSESTLAGGTDTQYF. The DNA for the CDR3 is TGCGCCAGCAGTGAGTCGACACTAGCGGGGGGAACAGATACGCAGTATTTT.